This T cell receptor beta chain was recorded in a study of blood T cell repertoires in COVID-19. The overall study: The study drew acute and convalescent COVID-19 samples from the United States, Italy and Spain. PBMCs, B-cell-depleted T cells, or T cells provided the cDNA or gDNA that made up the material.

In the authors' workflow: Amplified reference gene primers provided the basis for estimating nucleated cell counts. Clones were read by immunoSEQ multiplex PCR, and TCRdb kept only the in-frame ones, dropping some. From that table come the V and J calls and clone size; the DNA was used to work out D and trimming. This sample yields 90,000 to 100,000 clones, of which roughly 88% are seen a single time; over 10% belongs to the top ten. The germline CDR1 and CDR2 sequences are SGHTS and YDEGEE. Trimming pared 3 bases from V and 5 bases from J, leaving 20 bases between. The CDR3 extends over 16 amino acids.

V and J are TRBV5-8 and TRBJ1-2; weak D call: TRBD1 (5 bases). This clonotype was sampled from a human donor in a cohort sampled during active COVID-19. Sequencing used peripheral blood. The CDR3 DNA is TGTGCCAGCAGCTCGGGACTCACCCAGGGAGATTATGGCTACACCTTC. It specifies CASSSGLTQGDYGYTF.